This T cell receptor (beta chain) was sequenced for a study of cytomegalovirus exposure and HLA in healthy donors. Overall study findings and caveats: Common viral pathogens seemed to be connected with several of the most significant clusters, according to a later analysis.

60 Vbeta and 13 Jbeta primers were used in PCR. The repertoire was sequenced with immunoSEQ multiplex PCR; TCRdb's copy has only in-frame clones and lacks some. The sample includes 110,000 to 150,000 clones, 76% of them seen just once. V lost 0 bases and J lost 7, with 6 bases in between. The germline V gene encodes CDR1 WNHNN and CDR2 SYGVQD (reference sequence). The CDR3 is made up of 12 amino acids. Note on this clone: Its target is unknown.

Material for sequencing was PBMCs. The TCR was taken from a woman between 40 and 55 years old in good health and CMV-seronegative. V usage is TRBV10-1 and J usage is TRBJ2-5; D is possibly TRBD2 (6 bases). The CDR3 region is CASSESGGTQYF. The CDR3 DNA reads as TGCGCCAGCAGTGAGTCGGGGGGGACCCAGTACTTC.